These 23 T cell receptor beta chains share one sample of origin, sequenced in a study of blood T cell repertoires in COVID-19. Clones were read by immunoSEQ multiplex PCR, and TCRdb kept only the in-frame ones, dropping some. The profile shows some 350,000 clones, roughly 86% of them singletons. Sequences were obtained from peripheral blood. The receptors originated from a woman between 65 and 79 years old with COVID-19, enrolled during active disease.

The chain employs TRBV4-1 and TRBJ1-2; TRBD1 might be the D (5 bases). Germline V gene lookup returns CDR1 MGHRA and CDR2 YSYEKL. There are 15 residues in the CDR3. Trimming left V 0 bases short and J 3 bases short, with 11 bases between. The CDR3, as DNA: TGCGCCAGCAGCCAAGATCTAGGGGCATACTATGGCTACACCTTC. Its translation is CASSQDLGAYYGYTF.

The CDR3, as DNA: TGCAGCGTTGTACAGGGGGCGGTAGCTGAAGCTTTCTTT. Amino acid sequence: CSVVQGAVAEAFF. The chain carries TRBV29-1 and TRBJ1-1; 9 bases are a match to TRBD1. The V segment lost 4 bases and the J segment 6 bases; nucleotides outside the gene matches: 6. The V gene's germline CDR1 is SQVTM and CDR2 ANQGSEA. The CDR3 runs to 13 residues.

This clone was counted a single time. The V call is TRBV10-2, the J call TRBJ2-5, with TRBD1 matching 9 bases. CDR3 size: 15 residues. Germline V lookup: CDR1 WSHSY, CDR2 SAAADI. V lost 10 bases, J lost 5 bases, and 14 bases stayed unmatched. The CDR3: CATSSPQGAEETQYF. CDR3 DNA sequence: TGCGCCACCTCCTCCCCACAGGGGGCGGAGGAGACCCAGTACTTC.

The table lists this clone with many counts. The chain carries TRBV5-6 and TRBJ2-7; tentatively, D is TRBD1 (6 bases). The germline CDR1 and CDR2 sequences are SGHDT and YYEEEE. Trimming stripped 2 bases from V and 0 bases from J, with 9 bases between. The CDR3 is 14 residues long. Here the CDR3 DNA reads TGTGCCAGCAGCTTTACAGGGATCTCCTACGAGCAGTACTTC. Its protein product is CASSFTGISYEQYF.

The gene calls are TRBV5-1 and TRBJ1-1; D possibly corresponds to TRBD1 (5 bases). The CDR3 extends over 13 amino acids. CDR1 SGHRS and CDR2 YFSETQ come from the germline V gene. V was clipped by 3 bases and J by 5 bases, with 11 bases between them. CDR3: CASSYQGQTEAFF. As DNA, the CDR3 is TGCGCCAGCAGCTATCAGGGCCAGACTGAAGCTTTCTTT.

The chain uses TRBV7-3 and TRBJ2-2; D call uncertain. CDR1 is SGHTA, CDR2 FQGTGA, per germline. The V end lost 4 bases, the J end lost 3 bases, and 3 bases lay between the germline ends. The CDR3 consists of 12 residues. CDR3 in DNA: TGTGCCAGCAGCTACTACACCGGGGAGCTGTTTTTT. Protein sequence: CASSYYTGELFF.

J is TRBJ1-2 and V is TRBV18; 8 bases line up with TRBD1. The V and J ends lost 2 bases and 1 base, in that order; junction bases with no gene match: 3. CDR3 size: 15 residues. The germline CDR1 and CDR2 sequences are KGHSH and LQKENI. CDR3 sequence: CASSPETGDNYGYTF. The CDR3 bases are TGTGCCAGCTCACCAGAGACAGGGGATAACTATGGCTACACCTTC. Based on the CDR3 plus reference TRBV18 and TRBJ1-2, the full variable domain is NAGVMQNPRHLVRRRGQEARLRCSPMKGHSHVYWYRQLPEEGLKFMVYLQKENIIDESGMPKERFSAEFPKEGPSILRIQQVVRGDSAAYFCASSPETGDNYGYTFGSGTRLTVV.

This clone has just one count. V gene TRBV5-6 combines with J gene TRBJ1-2; D unresolved. The V gene lost 2 bases and the J gene lost 4 bases, with 12 bases spanning the gap. Germline-derived CDR1 and CDR2 are SGHDT and YYEEEE. The CDR3 has 14 residues. This CDR3 is CASSLSLAGYGYTF. The CDR3 DNA reads TGTGCCAGCAGCTTATCCCTTGCAGGCTATGGCTACACCTTC.

In its sample, this clone was seen a few times. This chain connects TRBV7-2 to TRBJ2-3; 7 nucleotides align to TRBD2. After removal of 5 bases from V and 1 base from J, the junction contained 6 bases not matched to a gene. The V gene's germline CDR1 is SGHTA and CDR2 FQGNSA. CDR3 length: 15 amino acids. In DNA, the CDR3 is TGTGCCAGCAGCCCTGGACTAGGAGGCACAGATACGCAGTATTTT. This sequence encodes CASSPGLGGTDTQYF.

The sample holds one count of this clone. The chain is built from TRBV5-6 and TRBJ2-3; no definite D call. This CDR3 has 12 residues. V was trimmed by 1 base and J by 6 bases, leaving 6 bases between them. The V gene's germline CDR1 is SGHDT and CDR2 YYEEEE. CDR3 bases: TGTGCCAGCAGCTTGATCCCGGATACGCAGTATTTT. Its translation: CASSLIPDTQYF.

The chain links TRBV7-9 to TRBJ1-6; weak D call: TRBD1 (6 bases). This CDR3 has 14 residues. V shed 5 bases and J shed 7 bases, with 12 bases lying between them. Germline CDR1 SEHNR, CDR2 FQNEAQ (reference sequence). The DNA of the CDR3 is TGTGCCAGCAGCCTCCGACAGGAGAATTCACCCCTCCACTTT. Amino acid sequence: CASSLRQENSPLHF. The full variable domain, its missing parts supplied by reference TRBV7-9 and TRBJ1-6, is DTGVSQNPRHKITKRGQNVTFRCDPISEHNRLYWYRQTLGQGPEFLTYFQNEAQLEKSRLLSDRFSAERPKGSFSTLEIQRTEQGDSAMYLCASSLRQENSPLHFGNGTRLTVT.

This clone appeared once. The chain recombines TRBV14 with TRBJ1-2; D is perhaps TRBD1 (5 bases). The CDR3 spans 15 residues. Trimming cost V 0 bases and J 5 bases, with 13 bases left between them. The germline V gene encodes CDR1 SGHDN and CDR2 FVKESK. Here the CDR3 reads CASSQDRSGGYGYTF. DNA of the CDR3: TGTGCCAGCAGCCAAGATAGATCGGGGGGGTATGGCTACACCTTC. Based on the CDR3 plus reference TRBV14 and TRBJ1-2, the full variable domain is EAGVTQFPSHSVIEKGQTVTLRCDPISGHDNLYWYRRVMGKEIKFLLHFVKESKQDESGMPNNRFLAERTGGTYSTLKVQPAELEDSGVYFCASSQDRSGGYGYTFGSGTRLTVV.

The genes are TRBV7-8 and TRBJ1-2; 7 nucleotides agree with TRBD1. In germline, CDR1 is SGHVS, CDR2 FQNEAQ. Losses at the gene ends were 4 bases for V and 0 bases for J; bases not matched to a gene: 2. The CDR3 is 14 amino acids. CDR3 in DNA: TGTGCCAGCAGCTCGGGACAGACTAACTATGGCTACACCTTC. Protein product: CASSSGQTNYGYTF.

This chain joins TRBV30 and TRBJ2-2, with D tentatively TRBD1 (6 bases). Trimming shortened V by 3 bases and J by 0 bases, and 8 bases separated the two germline ends. This CDR3 region has 14 residues. Germline V CDR1 and CDR2: GTSNPN, SVGIG (reference sequence). DNA for the CDR3: TGTGCCTGGAGACAGGGACCGAACACCGGGGAGCTGTTTTTT. Encoded protein: CAWRQGPNTGELFF.

The genes are TRBV24-1 and TRBJ2-3; the D gene is possibly TRBD2 (5 bases). Germline CDR1 KGHDR, CDR2 SFDVKD. The V end was cut by 5 bases, the J end by 5 bases, with 16 bases between. CDR3 length equals 15 residues. DNA of the CDR3: TGTGCCACCAGTGGTGAAACTAGGTATGGAGATACGCAGTATTTT. Its protein product is CATSGETRYGDTQYF.

This clone has only one observation. The chain is built from TRBV7-2 and TRBJ1-1; D is undetermined. V lost 4 bases to trimming and J lost 4 bases, with 10 bases between them. The CDR3 is 13 amino acids. Germline V lookup: CDR1 SGHTA, CDR2 FQGNSA. The CDR3 nucleotides read TGTGCCAGCAGCTCCAGGCCGTTCACTGAAGCTTTCTTT. Its protein product is CASSSRPFTEAFF.

The genes are TRBV6-5 and TRBJ1-6; D not certain. The CDR3 runs 16 residues. Germline V lookup: CDR1 MNHEY, CDR2 SVGAGI. Trimming stripped 2 bases from V and 10 bases from J, with 18 bases between. This CDR3 is CASSYPSVRGGSPLHF. CDR3 in DNA: TGTGCCAGCAGTTACCCCTCAGTCCGGGGAGGGTCACCCCTCCACTTT.

This clone was found a few times. This chain connects TRBV4-3 to TRBJ2-7; D uncertain. Between the trimmed V and J ends, which lost 0 bases and 0 bases, there was a span of 9 bases. Per germline, CDR1 LGHNA and CDR2 YSLEER. The CDR3 consists of 15 residues. CDR3 nucleotide sequence: TGCGCCAGCAGCCAAGATCCCGCGAGCTCCTACGAGCAGTACTTC. Its protein product is CASSQDPASSYEQYF.

This clone showed up just a few times. The chain recombines TRBV29-1 with TRBJ2-3; 7 bases map to TRBD1. The germline V gene encodes CDR1 SQVTM and CDR2 ANQGSEA. The CDR3 runs 13 residues. V shed 6 bases, J shed 1 base, and the junction held 4 bases outside the gene matches. CDR3 amino acids: CSVPTGGTDTQYF. CDR3 coding DNA: TGCAGCGTCCCTACAGGGGGCACAGATACGCAGTATTTT.

This clone was seen a handful of times. The chain employs TRBV5-1 and TRBJ1-1, with 12 bases aligning to TRBD1. Looked up from germline, CDR1 is SGHRS and CDR2 is YFSETQ. The length of the CDR3 is 16 residues. Trimming cost V 5 bases and J 5 bases; bases outside gene matches: 10. The CDR3 here is CASSQEGQGAGTEAFF. CDR3 sequence (DNA): TGCGCCAGCAGTCAGGAGGGACAGGGGGCAGGGACTGAAGCTTTCTTT.

This chain uses TRBV2 with TRBJ1-6, with 10 bases identical to TRBD1. The germline V gene has CDR1 SNHLY and CDR2 FYNNEI. This CDR3 has 15 residues. Trimming at V came to 3 bases and at J to 13 bases, leaving 9 bases not matched to a gene. In DNA, the CDR3 is TGTGCCAGCAGTGAGGAAGGGACAGGGGTCGCCCCCCTCCACTTT. Translating it yields CASSEEGTGVAPLHF.

The rearrangement uses TRBV7-2 and TRBJ2-5; D uncertain. Judging by the DNA end, TRBJ2-7 fits better; the J call may be wrong. The CDR3 loop spans 13 amino acids. Per germline, CDR1 SGHTA and CDR2 FQGNSA. This CDR3 is CASSFAINYEQYF. For the CDR3, the DNA is TGTGCCAGCAGCTTTGCCATTAACTACGAGCAGTACTTC.

The gene calls are TRBV19 and TRBJ2-2, with 9 bases matching TRBD1. V was clipped by 4 bases and J by 6 bases; unmatched bases: 6. CDR1 and CDR2 from the germline V gene are LNHDA and SQIVND (reference sequence). This CDR3 region has 15 residues. CDR3 nucleotides: TGTGCCAGTAGTACGACAGGGGGTCGGGCCGGGGAGCTGTTTTTT. As protein: CASSTTGGRAGELFF.